The 2 T cell receptor beta chains given below trace back to one sample, sequenced in a study of regulatory T cells in long-lasting Graves disease. Indicated time point: persistent/refractory GD, antithyroid drugs over 5 years with positive TRAb. TCR sequences were obtained from RNA taken from PBMCs. CDR3-region Arm-PCR and iRepertoire HTBI primers produced the TCR beta libraries. TCRdb passed the multiplex PCR reads through MiXCR, listing each CDR3 protein once. The top ten hold roughly 13% of the sample, which has roughly 490,000 distinct CDR3 sequences, 22% seen once. Sequenced material: peripheral blood mononuclear cells (PBMCs), taken when the disease was refractory, from a patient treated with antithyroid drugs. Source of these receptors: a female donor with Graves disease.

The chain carries TRBV20-1 and TRBJ2-4; 7 bases are shared with TRBD1. Looked up from germline, CDR1 is DFQATT and CDR2 is SNEGSKA (reference sequence). CDR3 size: 13 residues. V lost 5 bases to trimming and J lost 3 bases; unmatched junction nucleotides: 4. CDR3 sequence: CSAERDSKNIQYF. For the CDR3, the DNA is TGCAGTGCTGAACGGGACAGCAAAAACATTCAGTACTTC.

In its sample, this clonotype was seen many times. This chain links TRBV2 with TRBJ1-5, with D possibly matching TRBD1 (5 bases). CDR1 is SNHLY and CDR2 is FYNNEI in the germline V gene. With 0 bases removed from V and 2 bases from J, the gap between germline ends came to 14 bases. The CDR3 extends over 17 amino acids. As DNA, the CDR3 is TGTGCCAGCAGTGAAGCTCTTATGGGGGGGGGCAATCAGCCCCAGCATTTT. It translates to CASSEALMGGGNQPQHF.